The T cell receptor beta chain under discussion was sequenced for a study of shared clonotypes between healthy human individuals. Overall study findings and caveats: Clonotypes shared by all four sorted-subset donors had higher generation probabilities than non-shared clonotypes. Generally, naive subsets (rather than memory subsets) showed larger estimated richness.

The germline V gene encodes CDR1 MDHEN and CDR2 SYDVKM. The V end lost 6 bases, the J end lost 4 bases, and 15 bases lay between the germline ends. The CDR3 totals 14 residues. The table lists this clone with a few counts. Its antigen remains unknown. Clones were read by immunoSEQ multiplex PCR, and TCRdb kept only the in-frame ones, dropping some. The sample yields more than 150,000 clones, approximately 92% seen once. V gene TRBV28 combines with J gene TRBJ1-2; weak D call: TRBD1 (6 bases). The sequenced sample consisted of naive CD4+ T cells sorted from blood. Specified subset: CD45RA+ positively selected. This TCR came from a woman in her 30s in good health. CDR3 protein: CASRPGQRVYGYTF. DNA of the CDR3: TGTGCCAGCAGACCCGGACAGCGAGTCTATGGCTACACCTTC.